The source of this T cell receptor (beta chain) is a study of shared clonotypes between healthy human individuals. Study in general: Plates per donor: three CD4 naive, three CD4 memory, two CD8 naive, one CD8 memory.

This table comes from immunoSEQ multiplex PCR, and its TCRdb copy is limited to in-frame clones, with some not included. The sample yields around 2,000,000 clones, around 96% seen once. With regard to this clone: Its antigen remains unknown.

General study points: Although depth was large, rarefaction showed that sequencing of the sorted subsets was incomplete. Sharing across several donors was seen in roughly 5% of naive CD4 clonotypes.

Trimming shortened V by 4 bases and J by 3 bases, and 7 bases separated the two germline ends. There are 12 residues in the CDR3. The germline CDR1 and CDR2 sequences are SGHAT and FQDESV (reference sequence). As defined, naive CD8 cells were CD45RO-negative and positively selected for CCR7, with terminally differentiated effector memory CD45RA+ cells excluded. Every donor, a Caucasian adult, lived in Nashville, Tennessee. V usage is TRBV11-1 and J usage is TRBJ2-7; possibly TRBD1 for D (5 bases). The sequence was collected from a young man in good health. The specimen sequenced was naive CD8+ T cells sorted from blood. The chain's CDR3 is CASSSDSYEQYF. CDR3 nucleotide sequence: TGTGCCAGCAGCTCCGACAGCTACGAGCAGTACTTC.